This T cell receptor (beta chain) was sequenced during a study of human T cells and chemical hapten exposure. This clonotype showed up many times. Documented time point: pre-sensitization, week 0. Treatment meaning: therapeutic diphenylcyclopropenone sensitization with weekly scalp DPC. A single record per CDR3 protein comes from TCRdb applying MiXCR to the RACE reads. The table lists fewer than 140,000 distinct CDR3 sequences, 12% of them singletons, with 1.5% to 2% in the top ten. Germline lookup yields CDR1 SGHRS and CDR2 YFSETQ. V gave up 3 bases and J gave up 4 bases, with 16 bases separating them. The CDR3 length is 15 residues.

The sequence derives from a woman aged 50 to 60 with alopecia areata. Some clones in this sample may be carry-over from other donors' samples. The V call is TRBV5-1, the J call TRBJ1-1; D unresolved. The source was whole blood, collected in connection with sensitization to the hapten diphenylcyclopropenone (DPC). The CDR3 sequence: CASSWAPIEGTEAFF. The CDR3 DNA reads TGCGCCAGCAGCTGGGCCCCTATAGAAGGCACTGAAGCTTTCTTT.